A single sample is the source of the 5 T cell receptor beta chains below, sequenced in a study of T cells in Graves' hyperthyroidism and ophthalmopathy. The CDR3 regions of TCR beta were amplified from RNA transcripts. HTBI primers were the set used in a first-round RT-PCR of the TCR CDR3. TCRdb itself ran the multiplex PCR reads through MiXCR, one entry per CDR3 protein. The repertoire consists of around 600,000 distinct CDR3 sequences, with around 15% occurring once and the leading ten covering around 13%. Sequenced: blood. These receptors were obtained from a woman aged 50 to 60 with Graves' ophthalmopathy.

The CDR3 here is CASSYPGLGNEQFF. The CDR3, as DNA: TGTGCCAGCAGTTACCCGGGACTAGGTAATGAGCAGTTCTTC. The rearrangement uses TRBV6-6 and TRBJ2-1, with 8 bases lining up with TRBD2. Looked up from germline, CDR1 is MNHNY and CDR2 is SVGAGI (reference sequence). The V and J ends lost 2 bases and 7 bases, in that order; junction bases with no gene match: 4. CDR3 size: 14 residues.

This clonotype turned up a few times. The V call is TRBV3-1, the J call TRBJ2-7; D is unclear. CDR1 LGHDT and CDR2 YNNKEL come from the germline V gene (reference sequence). CDR3 length: 16 amino acids. V dropped 0 bases and J dropped 3 bases, with 15 bases sitting between them. The CDR3 here is CASSQESSRRVYEQYF. The CDR3 bases are TGTGCCAGCAGCCAAGAATCGAGTAGACGGGTCTACGAGCAGTACTTC.

To note about this clonotype: A clone one base away is much larger, so this may be a read error. The rearrangement links TRBV6-5 to TRBJ2-3; D call uncertain. Per germline, CDR1 MNHEY and CDR2 SVGAGI. The CDR3 consists of 13 residues. Trimming took off 3 bases at V and 2 bases at J, with 6 bases between the two ends. DNA of the CDR3: TGTGCCAGCAGTTATTTGGACACAGATACGCAGTATTTT. Protein product: CASSYLDTDTQYF.

This clonotype was seen repeatedly, ten times or more. This chain uses TRBV28 with TRBJ2-1; D is undetermined. The CDR3 spans 16 residues. Deletions cut 0 bases from V and 3 bases from J, with 12 bases between. Germline-derived CDR1 and CDR2 are MDHEN and SYDVKM. In nucleotides, the CDR3 is TGTGCCAGCAGTTTATGGAGGTCGGAACGCTACAATGAGCAGTTCTTC. Translating gives CASSLWRSERYNEQFF.

This clonotype was recorded at least ten times. Here the CDR3 DNA reads TGTGCCAGTAGTATCCTGGGCCTCAAGGACTTTTCTAACTATGGCTACACCTTC. Translation gives CASSILGLKDFSNYGYTF. The V call is TRBV19, the J call TRBJ1-2, with D hard to call. This CDR3 region has 18 residues. Trimming pared 3 bases from V and 0 bases from J, leaving 20 bases between. The germline CDR1 and CDR2 sequences are LNHDA and SQIVND (reference sequence). The full variable domain, completed using reference TRBV19 and TRBJ1-2, is DGGITQSPKYLFRKEGQNVTLSCEQNLNHDAMYWYRQDPGQGLRLIYYSQIVNDFQKGDIAEGYSVSREKKESFPLTVTSAQKNPTAFYLCASSILGLKDFSNYGYTFGSGTRLTVV.